A selection of T cell receptor beta chains follows, all from one sample in a study of cytomegalovirus exposure and HLA in healthy donors. Generated by immunoSEQ multiplex PCR, the TCRdb table keeps only in-frame clones and is missing some. The table lists tens of thousands of clones, around 70% of them singletons. Material: PBMCs. Receptor source: a woman aged 45-59 years in good health and CMV-seropositive. CDR3s include the opening cysteine and the closing phenylalanine or tryptophan. A D gene is named only where the DNA matches it firmly. Expanded clones are given a class, and other clones once, few, many or no size at all.

v_gene,j_gene,d_gene,abundance,CDR3nt,CDR3aa
TRBV10-2,TRBJ1-1,TRBD1,NA,TGCGCCAGCAGGAGGGACAGGAGGAACACTGAAGCTTTCTTT,CASRRDRRNTEAFF
TRBV2,TRBJ2-4,NA,few,TGTGCCAGCAGTGAAGCCCCACAGGGTCAGGACATTCAGTACTTC,CASSEAPQGQDIQYF
TRBV2,TRBJ2-7,TRBD1,few,TGTGCCAGCTCTCGACAGGGTGGGTACGAGCAGTACTTC,CASSRQGGYEQYF
TRBV2,TRBJ1-2,TRBD1,NA,TGTGCCAGCAGTGAACCGGCCCCGGGACAGGGGGCTGGGGGCTATGGCTACACCTTC,CASSEPAPGQGAGGYGYTF
TRBV28,TRBJ2-2,NA,few,TGTGCCAGCTCCACACCGGGACAAAGGACCGGGGAGCTGTTTTTT,CASSTPGQRTGELFF
TRBV28,TRBJ1-5,TRBD1,NA,TGTGCCAGCAGTACAGGGGCCCTTTATCAGCCCCAGCATTTT,CASSTGALYQPQHF
TRBV11-1,TRBJ2-1,TRBD2,NA,TGTGCCAGCAGCTTAGGCGGACTAGCATCCTTCTCCTACAATGAGCAGTTCTTC,CASSLGGLASFSYNEQFF
TRBV18,TRBJ2-2,NA,NA,TGTGCCAGCTCACCGCTACAGTACACCGGGGAGCTGTTTTTT,CASSPLQYTGELFF
TRBV27,TRBJ1-2,NA,NA,TGTGCCAGCAGTTTCGGTGTTAACTATGGCTACACCTTC,CASSFGVNYGYTF
TRBV2,TRBJ2-3,TRBD2,NA,TGTGCCAGCCGGGGGCTAGCGGGACCAACAGATACGCAGTATTTT,CASRGLAGPTDTQYF
TRBV10-3,TRBJ2-2,TRBD2,NA,TGTGCCATCAGGGGGACTAGCGGGGCGAACACCGGGGAGCTGTTTTTT,CAIRGTSGANTGELFF